Presented here are 23 T cell receptor beta chains from one specimen sequenced in a study of blood T cells in healthy people across ages. A second roughly 6 to 11 cycle PCR used barcoded and J-beta primers. TCRdb reanalysed the 5' RACE reads using MiXCR and keeps one entry per CDR3 protein. The sample holds around 990,000 distinct CDR3 sequences, roughly a quarter seen once. The same data also went into a second study, on T cells of mothers and their children.

Sequenced: blood. Receptors originate from a girl aged 2-10 years in good health.

This clonotype was seen only a few times. The germline gene is not matched at one end of the junction; a read error may be the cause. The chain combines TRBV6-5 with TRBJ2-2; D may correspond to TRBD1 or TRBD2 (6 bases each). CDR1 is MNHEY and CDR2 is SVGAGI in the germline V gene. This CDR3 is 13 amino acids long. In DNA, the CDR3 is TGTGCCGGCAGCTACCAAGGGGGGGGGGAGCTGTTTTTT. Translation gives CAGSYQGGGELFF.

V gene TRBV29-1 combines with J gene TRBJ2-3; TRBD2 matches at 12 bases. Trimming removed 7 bases from V and 8 bases from J; junction bases left unmatched: 10. The CDR3 has 14 residues. Germline assignment: CDR1 SQVTM and CDR2 ANQGSEA. The CDR3 nucleotides are TGCAGCGCTGTAGAGACTAGCGGGAGTAGTACGCAGTATTTT. This sequence encodes CSAVETSGSSTQYF.

A few counts support this clonotype. The gene calls are TRBV10-3 and TRBJ2-1; possible D gene TRBD2, 6 bases. Germline lookup yields CDR1 ENHRY and CDR2 SYGVKD. The CDR3 is 14 amino acids. V gave up 5 bases and J gave up 5 bases, with 13 bases separating them. The CDR3 DNA reads as TGTGCCATCAGTAGGGCGGGGATCAACAATGAGCAGTTCTTC. Residues: CAISRAGINNEQFF.

The V and J genes are TRBV13 and TRBJ2-5; D not resolved. The germline V and J ends were trimmed by 0 bases and 4 bases, with 15 bases remaining between them. The V gene's germline CDR1 is PRHDT and CDR2 FYEKMQ (reference sequence). The CDR3 is made up of 16 amino acids. CDR3 protein: CASSLGIDLLGETQYF. CDR3 sequence (DNA): TGTGCCAGCAGCTTAGGCATCGACTTATTGGGAGAGACCCAGTACTTC.

This clonotype has just a few counts. The chain couples TRBV7-2 to TRBJ1-4, with D maybe TRBD1 (6 bases). V was cut by 4 bases and J by 4 bases, with 10 bases left in between. This CDR3 has 14 residues. From germline, CDR1 is SGHTA and CDR2 FQGNSA. The CDR3 spells CASSSTGNNEKLFF. The CDR3 DNA reads as TGTGCCAGCAGCTCGACAGGAAATAATGAAAAACTGTTTTTT.

The chain employs TRBV29-1 and TRBJ2-4; tentatively, D is TRBD1 or TRBD2 (5 bases each). Germline CDR1 is SQVTM and CDR2 is ANQGSEA. CDR3 length: 14 amino acids. Trimming removed 4 bases from V and 1 base from J, with 11 bases in between. As DNA, the CDR3 is TGCAGCGTTGGGGGCAGGGACGCCAAAAACATTCAGTACTTC. Protein sequence: CSVGGRDAKNIQYF. The entire variable domain, with the rest obtained from reference TRBV29-1 and TRBJ2-4, is as follows: SAVISQKPSRDICQRGTSLTIQCQVDSQVTMMFWYRQQPGQSLTLIATANQGSEATYESGFVIDKFPISRPNLTFSTLTVSNMSPEDSSIYLCSVGGRDAKNIQYFGAGTRLSVL.

This clonotype was picked up a small number of times. Its ends do not fully match the called genes, so a read error is possible. J is TRBJ2-1 and V is TRBV20-1; D might be TRBD1 (7 bases). This CDR3 has 17 residues. Germline CDR1 and CDR2: DFQATT and SNEGSKA (reference sequence). The chain's CDR3 is CSARARPAGQILSSILF. In nucleotides, the CDR3 is TGCAGTGCTAGAGCCAGACCTGCGGGACAGATCCTCTCGAGCATACTCTTC.

This chain joins TRBV14 and TRBJ2-7; TRBD2 matches 10 bases. This CDR3 region has 15 residues. Germline CDR1 reads SGHDN; CDR2 reads FVKESK. J lost 4 bases, V lost 4 bases, and 7 bases had no gene match. The CDR3: CASSPTSGKLYEQYF. In DNA, the CDR3 is TGTGCCAGCAGCCCCACTAGCGGGAAACTATACGAGCAGTACTTC.

This chain joins TRBV10-1 and TRBJ2-5; 9 bases map to TRBD2. The CDR3 totals 16 residues. Per germline, CDR1 WNHNN and CDR2 SYGVQD (reference sequence). J was trimmed by 5 bases and V by 0 bases; bases with no gene match: 7. The CDR3 loop is CASSESILAGAETQYF. As DNA, the CDR3 is TGCGCCAGCAGTGAGTCGATATTAGCGGGAGCGGAGACCCAGTACTTC.

This clonotype was detected only a few times. The genes are TRBV5-1 and TRBJ2-5; possibly TRBD1 for D (5 bases). This CDR3 has 14 residues. Looked up from germline, CDR1 is SGHRS and CDR2 is YFSETQ. V was shortened by 5 bases and J by 5 bases, with 16 bases between the two germline ends. For the CDR3, the DNA is TGCGCCAGCAGTCAAACAAGGGGCTGGGAGACCCAGTACTTC. Protein sequence: CASSQTRGWETQYF.

The rearrangement links TRBV7-9 to TRBJ2-5, with TRBD2 matching over 9 bases. The germline V gene has CDR1 SEHNR and CDR2 FQNEAQ (reference sequence). V trimming: 2 bases; J trimming: 7 bases; junction bases outside the gene matches: 11. The CDR3 covers 16 residues. DNA of the CDR3: TGTGCCAGCAGCTTACGTGATAGCGGGAGCCCCCCGACCCAGTACTTC. Translated: CASSLRDSGSPPTQYF.

V usage is TRBV24-1 and J usage is TRBJ1-1; D unresolved. V was cut by 7 bases and J by 1 base, with 9 bases left in between. In germline, CDR1 is KGHDR, CDR2 SFDVKD. This CDR3 has 13 residues. In DNA form, the CDR3 reads TGTGCCACCAGGGATGACGGGAACACTGAAGCTTTCTTT. Encoded protein: CATRDDGNTEAFF.

This clonotype showed up just a few times. At one end, the junction sequence differs from germline, possibly due to a read error. The chain carries TRBV20-1 and TRBJ2-3, with TRBD2 as a possible D gene (6 bases). The CDR3 has 15 residues. In germline, CDR1 is DFQATT, CDR2 SNEGSKA (reference sequence). As DNA, the CDR3 is TGCAGTGTTAGAGATGCTAGCGCGATCACAGATACGCAGTATTTT. This sequence encodes CSVRDASAITDTQYF.

This clonotype was detected only a few times. The chain uses TRBV27 and TRBJ1-3; D is undetermined. V lost 4 bases, J lost 1 base, and 11 bases lay in between. The CDR3 totals 15 residues. CDR1 and CDR2 from the germline V gene are MNHEY and SMNVEV (reference sequence). The CDR3 is CASSSRGGSGNTIYF. CDR3 coding DNA: TGTGCCAGCAGTTCCCGAGGAGGGTCTGGAAACACCATATATTTT.

This clonotype was counted between two and nine times. The chain links TRBV7-8 to TRBJ2-5; 7 bases fit TRBD2. CDR1 SGHVS and CDR2 FQNEAQ come from the germline V gene. The CDR3 is 16 amino acids. Trimming cost V 5 bases and J 5 bases; bases outside gene matches: 14. CDR3 loop: CASSITSGEGMETQYF. Here the CDR3 DNA reads TGTGCCAGCAGCATTACCTCGGGGGAGGGGATGGAGACCCAGTACTTC. Together with reference TRBV7-8 and TRBJ2-5, the CDR3 gives the full variable domain: GAGVSQSPRYKVAKRGQDVALRCDPISGHVSLFWYQQALGQGPEFLTYFQNEAQLDKSGLPSDRFFAERPEGSVSTLKIQRTQQEDSAVYLCASSITSGEGMETQYFGPGTRLLVL.

The rearrangement uses TRBV10-3 and TRBJ2-7; D not certain. Deletions cut 7 bases from V and 3 bases from J, with 13 bases between. The CDR3 contains 13 residues. Germline V gene data show CDR1 as ENHRY and CDR2 as SYGVKD. The CDR3 is CAITHQVGYEQYF. CDR3 in DNA: TGTGCCATCACCCATCAAGTCGGCTACGAGCAGTACTTC.

This sequence joins TRBV7-6 and TRBJ2-5; weak D call: TRBD2 (6 bases). Germline loops: CDR1 SGHVS, CDR2 FNYEAQ. The length of the CDR3 is 17 residues. V was clipped by 4 bases and J by 7 bases, with 25 bases between them. CDR3 nucleotide sequence: TGTGCCAGCAGCTACAAACTTAGCGGATCCTCCCAGGCGACCCAGTACTTC. Protein product: CASSYKLSGSSQATQYF.

The chain links TRBV24-1 to TRBJ2-3; TRBD1 agrees at 9 bases. Looked up from germline, CDR1 is KGHDR and CDR2 is SFDVKD. The CDR3 extends over 16 amino acids. V trimming: 3 bases; J trimming: 5 bases; junction bases outside the gene matches: 8. CDR3 sequence (DNA): TGTGCCACCAGTGATCCTACAGGGGGCAAGGGAGATACGCAGTATTTT. Protein sequence: CATSDPTGGKGDTQYF.

There are a few counts of this clonotype. This rearrangement joins TRBV7-9 to TRBJ2-3; a weak D match, TRBD1 (6 bases). This CDR3 contains 13 residues. Trimming removed 4 bases from V and 2 bases from J, with 7 bases in between. Germline CDR1 reads SEHNR; CDR2 reads FQNEAQ (reference sequence). The CDR3 region has the DNA TGTGCCAGCAGCTGGGGGCTCACAGATACGCAGTATTTT. This sequence encodes CASSWGLTDTQYF.

This clonotype appeared many times. V is TRBV4-3 and J is TRBJ1-5, with TRBD1 identical over 8 bases. The V and J ends lost 0 bases and 6 bases, in that order; junction bases with no gene match: 7. CDR3 length: 16 residues. CDR1 LGHNA and CDR2 YSLEER come from the germline V gene. The CDR3 nucleotides read TGCGCCAGCAGCCAAGATGGGACAGGAGGGAGTCAGCCCCAGCATTTT. Translation: CASSQDGTGGSQPQHF.

This chain connects TRBV20-1 to TRBJ2-3; D call uncertain. V gave up 1 base and J gave up 2 bases, with 4 bases separating them. CDR1 and CDR2 from the germline V gene are DFQATT and SNEGSKA (reference sequence). The CDR3 consists of 12 residues. The DNA of the CDR3 is TGCAGTGCTAGAGGGCCCACAGATACGCAGTATTTT. Its translation is CSARGPTDTQYF.

This clonotype showed up just a few times. The chain uses TRBV12-3 or TRBV12-4 and TRBJ2-3; TRBD2 matches at 14 bases. J lost 6 bases, V lost 3 bases, and 5 bases had no gene match. This CDR3 spans 16 amino acids. The CDR3 sequence: CASSLGLAGVADTQYF. The CDR3 nucleotides read TGTGCCAGCAGTTTGGGACTAGCGGGAGTCGCGGATACGCAGTATTTT.

This clonotype has at least ten counts. This chain connects TRBV29-1 to TRBJ2-5; D is perhaps TRBD2 (5 bases). Trimming stripped 1 base from V and 5 bases from J, with 8 bases between. The length of the CDR3 is 12 residues. Looked up from germline, CDR1 is SQVTM and CDR2 is ANQGSEA. CDR3 amino acids: CSVEASGETQYF. The CDR3 DNA reads TGCAGCGTTGAAGCGTCGGGGGAGACCCAGTACTTC. Variable domain in full (rest from reference TRBV29-1 and TRBJ2-5): SAVISQKPSRDICQRGTSLTIQCQVDSQVTMMFWYRQQPGQSLTLIATANQGSEATYESGFVIDKFPISRPNLTFSTLTVSNMSPEDSSIYLCSVEASGETQYFGPGTRLLVL.